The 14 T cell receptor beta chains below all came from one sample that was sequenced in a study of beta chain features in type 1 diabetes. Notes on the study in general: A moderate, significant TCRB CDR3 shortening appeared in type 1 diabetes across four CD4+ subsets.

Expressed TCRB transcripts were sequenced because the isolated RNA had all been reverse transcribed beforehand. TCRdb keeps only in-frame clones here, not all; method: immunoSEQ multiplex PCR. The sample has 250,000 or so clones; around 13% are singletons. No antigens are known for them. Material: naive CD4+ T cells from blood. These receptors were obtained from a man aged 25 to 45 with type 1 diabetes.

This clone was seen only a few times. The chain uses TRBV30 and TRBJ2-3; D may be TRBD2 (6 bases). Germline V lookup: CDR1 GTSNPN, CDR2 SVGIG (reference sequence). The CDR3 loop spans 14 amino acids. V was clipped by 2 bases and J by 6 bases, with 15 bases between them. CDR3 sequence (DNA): TGTGCCTGGAGTACGGGCTCCCGGGGGGATACGCAGTATTTT. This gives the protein CAWSTGSRGDTQYF.

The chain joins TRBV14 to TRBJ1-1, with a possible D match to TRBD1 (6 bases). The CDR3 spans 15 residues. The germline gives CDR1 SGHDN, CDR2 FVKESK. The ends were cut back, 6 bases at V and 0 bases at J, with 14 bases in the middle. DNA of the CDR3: TGTGCCAGCAGTCCACAGGGCCTCATGAACACTGAAGCTTTCTTT. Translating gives CASSPQGLMNTEAFF.

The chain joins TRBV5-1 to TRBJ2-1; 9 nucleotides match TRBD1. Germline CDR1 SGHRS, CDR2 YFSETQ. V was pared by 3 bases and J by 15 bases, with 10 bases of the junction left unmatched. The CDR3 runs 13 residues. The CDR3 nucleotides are TGCGCCAGCAGCTCCGATGACAGGGGGGGCCGGTTCTTC. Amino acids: CASSSDDRGGRFF.

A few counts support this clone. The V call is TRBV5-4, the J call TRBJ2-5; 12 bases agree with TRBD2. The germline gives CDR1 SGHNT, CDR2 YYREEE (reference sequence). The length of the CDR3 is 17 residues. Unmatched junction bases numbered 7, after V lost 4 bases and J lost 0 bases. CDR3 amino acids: CASSDGLAGRYQETQYF. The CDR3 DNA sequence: TGTGCCAGCAGCGACGGACTAGCGGGGAGGTACCAAGAGACCCAGTACTTC.

CDR3 nucleotides: TGTGCCAGCAGTTCCCCCGCCCAGGGTGACTATGGCTACACCTTC. Amino acids: CASSSPAQGDYGYTF. The chain employs TRBV27 and TRBJ1-2; the D gene is possibly TRBD1 (5 bases). The CDR3 length is 15 residues. Per the germline V gene, CDR1 is MNHEY and CDR2 is SMNVEV (reference sequence). Deletions cut 4 bases from V and 3 bases from J, with 15 bases between.

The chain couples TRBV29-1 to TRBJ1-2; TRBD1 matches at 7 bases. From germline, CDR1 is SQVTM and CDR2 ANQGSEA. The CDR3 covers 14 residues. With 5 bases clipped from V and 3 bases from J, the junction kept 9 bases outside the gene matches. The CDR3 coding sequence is TGCAGCGTTCGCAAAGGACAGGCCGACTATGGCTACACCTTC. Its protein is CSVRKGQADYGYTF.

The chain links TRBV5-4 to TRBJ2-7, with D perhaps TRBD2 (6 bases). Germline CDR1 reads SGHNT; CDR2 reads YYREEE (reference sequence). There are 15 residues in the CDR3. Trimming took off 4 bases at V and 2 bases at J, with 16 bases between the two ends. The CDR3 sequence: CASSRASETTYEQYF. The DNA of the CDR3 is TGTGCCAGCAGCAGGGCTAGCGAGACGACCTACGAGCAGTACTTC.

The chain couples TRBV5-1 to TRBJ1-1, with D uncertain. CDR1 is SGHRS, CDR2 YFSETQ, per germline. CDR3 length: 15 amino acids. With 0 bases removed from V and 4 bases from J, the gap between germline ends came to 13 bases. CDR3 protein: CASSLATPQSTEAFF. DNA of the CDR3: TGCGCCAGCAGCTTGGCGACACCCCAAAGCACTGAAGCTTTCTTT.

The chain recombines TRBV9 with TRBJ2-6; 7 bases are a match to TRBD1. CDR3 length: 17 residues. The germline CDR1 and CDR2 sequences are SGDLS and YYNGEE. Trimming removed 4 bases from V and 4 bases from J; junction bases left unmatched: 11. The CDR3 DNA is TGTGCCAGCAGCACAACAGGGGAAGCGAGAGGGGCCAACGTCCTGACTTTC. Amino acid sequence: CASSTTGEARGANVLTF. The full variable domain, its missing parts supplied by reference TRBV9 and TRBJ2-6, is DSGVTQTPKHLITATGQRVTLRCSPRSGDLSVYWYQQSLDQGLQFLIQYYNGEERAKGNILERFSAQQFPDLHSELNLSSLELGDSALYFCASSTTGEARGANVLTFGAGSRLTVL.

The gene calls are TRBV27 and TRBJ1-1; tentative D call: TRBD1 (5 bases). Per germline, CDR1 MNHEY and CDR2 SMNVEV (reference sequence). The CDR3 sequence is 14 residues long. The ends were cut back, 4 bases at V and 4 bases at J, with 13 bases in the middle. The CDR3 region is CASSSPGLGTEAFF. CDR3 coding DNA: TGTGCCAGCAGTTCACCAGGGTTGGGCACTGAAGCTTTCTTT.

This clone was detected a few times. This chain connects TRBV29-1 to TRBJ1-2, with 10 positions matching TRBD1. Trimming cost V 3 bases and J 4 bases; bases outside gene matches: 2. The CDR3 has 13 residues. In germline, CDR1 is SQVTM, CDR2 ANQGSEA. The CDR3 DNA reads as TGCAGCGTTGAGGGGACAGGGGTCTATGGCTACACCTTC. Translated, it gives CSVEGTGVYGYTF.

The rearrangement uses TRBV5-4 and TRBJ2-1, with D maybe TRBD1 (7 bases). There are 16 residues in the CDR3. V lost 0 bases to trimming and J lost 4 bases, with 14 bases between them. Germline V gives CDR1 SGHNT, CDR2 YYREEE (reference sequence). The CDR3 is CASSLVGAGGYNEQFF. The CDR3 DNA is TGTGCCAGCAGCTTGGTTGGGGCAGGGGGGTACAATGAGCAGTTCTTC.

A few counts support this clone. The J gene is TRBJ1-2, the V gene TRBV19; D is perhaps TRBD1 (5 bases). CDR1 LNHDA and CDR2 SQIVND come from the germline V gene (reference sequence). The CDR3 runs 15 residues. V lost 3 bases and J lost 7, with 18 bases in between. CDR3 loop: CASSIPGHQVGGYTF. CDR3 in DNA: TGTGCCAGTAGTATCCCCGGACACCAAGTGGGTGGCTACACCTTC.

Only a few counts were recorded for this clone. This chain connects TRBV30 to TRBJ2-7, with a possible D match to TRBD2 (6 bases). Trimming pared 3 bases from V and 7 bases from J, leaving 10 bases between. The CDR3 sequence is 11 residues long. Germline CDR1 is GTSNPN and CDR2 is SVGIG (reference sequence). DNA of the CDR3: TGTGCCTGGAGGGATGGAGGGGAGCAGTACTTC. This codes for CAWRDGGEQYF.